The next 14 T cell receptor beta chains were all read from a single sample in a study of blood T cells in healthy people across ages. The use of a sample-barcoded 5' primer and a J-beta primer mix characterized a second PCR of roughly 6 to 11 cycles. TCRdb redid the calling of the 5' RACE reads with MiXCR, one entry per CDR3 protein. The sample has some 730,000 distinct CDR3 sequences; about a fifth are singletons. Sequenced material: blood. All receptors derive from a man between 65 and 85 years old in good health.

This clonotype showed up just a few times. The J gene is TRBJ1-2, the V gene TRBV6-5, with D possibly TRBD1 on 5 matching bases. Germline CDR1 MNHEY, CDR2 SVGAGI. The CDR3 loop spans 14 amino acids. Between the trimmed V and J ends, which lost 3 bases and 3 bases, there was a span of 11 bases. CDR3 residues: CASSYKTDDYGYTF. DNA for the CDR3: TGTGCCAGCAGTTATAAGACAGATGACTATGGCTACACCTTC.

This clonotype has only a few counts. At one end the junction does not follow the germline gene, possibly because of a read error. The gene calls are TRBV12-3 or TRBV12-4 and TRBJ2-5; 12 bases line up with TRBD2. CDR3 length: 12 residues. The CDR3 spells CASSPRLAGVFF. For the CDR3, the DNA is TGTGCCAGCAGCCCCCGACTAGCGGGGGTGTTCTTC.

The V and J genes are TRBV27 and TRBJ1-3; D is possibly TRBD1 (5 bases). Germline CDR1 MNHEY, CDR2 SMNVEV (reference sequence). The CDR3 totals 16 residues. V shed 5 bases and J shed 0 bases, with 14 bases lying between them. The CDR3 here is CASSPGQAISGNTIYF. Written as DNA, the CDR3 is TGTGCCAGCAGTCCAGGGCAGGCTATCTCTGGAAACACCATATATTTT.

The chain joins TRBV20-1 to TRBJ2-3; D is ambiguous. V shed 2 bases and J shed 4 bases, with 13 bases lying between them. CDR1 is DFQATT, CDR2 SNEGSKA, per germline (reference sequence). The CDR3 loop spans 14 amino acids. The CDR3 bases are TGCAGTGCTAGATCGTCAGGATATGCAGATACGCAGTATTTT. Protein: CSARSSGYADTQYF.

The V call is TRBV15, the J call TRBJ2-7; D gene uncertain. This CDR3 has 16 amino acids. Trimming stripped 3 bases from V and 3 bases from J, with 18 bases between. The germline gives CDR1 LNHNV, CDR2 YYDKDF (reference sequence). The CDR3 is CATSRVGADANYEQYF. The CDR3 DNA is TGTGCCACCAGCAGGGTGGGTGCGGACGCGAACTACGAGCAGTACTTC.

This clonotype turned up a few times. V and J are TRBV29-1 and TRBJ2-3; 8 bases are shared with TRBD1. The CDR3 runs to 14 residues. Germline lookup yields CDR1 SQVTM and CDR2 ANQGSEA. V trimming: 6 bases; J trimming: 8 bases; junction bases outside the gene matches: 13. CDR3 nucleotide sequence: TGCAGCGTGGAGGGACAGGACGGATTAGGTACGCAGTATTTT. Translated: CSVEGQDGLGTQYF.

This clonotype came up many times. The chain uses TRBV6-6 and TRBJ2-4; no firm D call. Trimming took off 5 bases at V and 0 bases at J, with 11 bases between the two ends. The CDR3 contains 15 residues. Germline CDR1 is MNHNY and CDR2 is SVGAGI (reference sequence). In DNA form, the CDR3 reads TGTGCCAGCAGTGGGATAGACCAAGCCAAAAACATTCAGTACTTC. Its translation is CASSGIDQAKNIQYF.

The chain couples TRBV11-3 to TRBJ2-5; possible D gene TRBD2, 5 bases. The better agreement between TRBJ2-7 and the DNA end casts doubt on the J call. The CDR3 consists of 15 residues. The germline gives CDR1 SGHNT, CDR2 YENEEA. CDR3 sequence reads: CTSSLEGYTDYEQYV. Here the CDR3 DNA reads TGTACCAGCAGCTTAGAGGGTTACACGGACTACGAGCAGTACGTC.

The gene calls are TRBV25-1 and TRBJ1-1, with D hard to call. V shed 8 bases and J shed 0 bases, with 16 bases lying between them. The CDR3 loop spans 15 amino acids. The germline CDR1 and CDR2 sequences are MGHDK and SYGVNS. CDR3 bases: TGTGCCAGCGGGTTGAGCGGGAGTCTGAACACTGAAGCTTTCTTT. Its translation is CASGLSGSLNTEAFF.

There are a few counts of this clonotype. The chain links TRBV4-2 to TRBJ2-5; no reliable D call. Germline CDR1 and CDR2: LGHNA and YNFKEQ. The length of the CDR3 is 18 residues. Trimming took 2 bases from V and 2 from J, leaving 21 bases between them. The CDR3 nucleotides read TGTGCCAGCAGCCAACGTACCATTGGAATACCCGAACAAGAGACCCAGTACTTC. Protein product: CASSQRTIGIPEQETQYF.

V usage is TRBV6-6 and J usage is TRBJ1-5, with no clear D. Germline V lookup: CDR1 MNHNY, CDR2 SVGAGI (reference sequence). V was trimmed by 5 bases and J by 6 bases, leaving 8 bases between them. CDR3 length: 12 amino acids. CDR3 loop: CASSEGSQPQHF. CDR3 DNA: TGTGCCAGCAGTGAGGGTAGTCAGCCCCAGCATTTT.

The chain carries TRBV5-1 and TRBJ1-1, with a weak D call TRBD1 (5 bases). The CDR3 spans 15 residues. The V gene lost 0 bases and the J gene lost 5 bases, with 14 bases spanning the gap. Germline V gene sequence: CDR1 SGHRS, CDR2 YFSETQ. The CDR3 DNA reads as TGCGCCAGCAGCTTGGTGGGGGACGGGGAGACTGAAGCTTTCTTT. Translating it yields CASSLVGDGETEAFF.

This clonotype appeared many times. This chain uses TRBV12-3 or TRBV12-4 with TRBJ2-7; the match to TRBD1 covers 9 bases. J lost 3 bases, V lost 5 bases, and 14 bases had no gene match. CDR3 length equals 17 residues. The CDR3 spells CASSPLGQGVESYEQYF. In DNA, the CDR3 is TGTGCCAGCAGTCCGCTGGGACAGGGAGTTGAAAGCTACGAGCAGTACTTC.

This chain uses TRBV12-3 or TRBV12-4 with TRBJ2-5, with D possibly matching TRBD1 (6 bases). The DNA matches TRBJ2-1 better at its end, which makes the J call doubtful. The CDR3 contains 15 residues. CDR3 sequence reads: CASSLVPRGHNEQFF. In DNA form, the CDR3 reads TGTGCCAGCAGTTTAGTCCCCAGGGGCCACAATGAGCAGTTCTTC.